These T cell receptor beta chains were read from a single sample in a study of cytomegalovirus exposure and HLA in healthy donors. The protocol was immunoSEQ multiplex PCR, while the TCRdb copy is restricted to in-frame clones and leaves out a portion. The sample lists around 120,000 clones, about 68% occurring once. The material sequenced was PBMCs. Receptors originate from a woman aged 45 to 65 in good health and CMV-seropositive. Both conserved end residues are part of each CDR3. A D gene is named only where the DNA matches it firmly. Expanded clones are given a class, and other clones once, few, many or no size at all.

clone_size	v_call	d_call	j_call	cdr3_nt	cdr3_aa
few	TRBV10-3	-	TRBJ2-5	TGTGCCATCAGTGAGGGGACATACCAAGAGACCCAGTACTTC	CAISEGTYQETQYF
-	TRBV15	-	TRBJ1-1	TGTGCCACCAGCAGAGACCAGGACACTGAAGCTTTCTTT	CATSRDQDTEAFF
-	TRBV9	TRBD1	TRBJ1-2	TGTGCCAGCAGCGTAGGAAGGACAGGGGATAACTATGGCTACACCTTC	CASSVGRTGDNYGYTF
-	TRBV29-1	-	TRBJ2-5	TGCAGCGTCCGACAGGTGGGGGAGGAGACCCAGTACTTC	CSVRQVGEETQYF
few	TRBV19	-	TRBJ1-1	TGTGCCAGTAGTCAACGGGACACTGAAGCTTTCTTT	CASSQRDTEAFF
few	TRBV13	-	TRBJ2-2	TGTGCCAGCAGCTTAGTTGGGCTAGCGAGGAACACCGGGGAGCTGTTTTTT	CASSLVGLARNTGELFF
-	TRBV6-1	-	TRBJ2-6	TGTGCCAGCAGTGTGTCTAGATCTGGGGCCAACGTCCTGACTTTC	CASSVSRSGANVLTF
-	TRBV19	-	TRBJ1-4	TGTGCCACCCCGGGGGGGGGAATCTCGGAAAAACTGTTTTTT	CATPGGGISEKLFF
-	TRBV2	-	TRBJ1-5	TGTGCCAGCAGTGATCGAGAAAATCAGCCCCAGCATTTT	CASSDRENQPQHF
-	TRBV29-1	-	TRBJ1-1	TGCAGCGTAGGACGGGGCACTGAAGCTTTCTTT	CSVGRGTEAFF
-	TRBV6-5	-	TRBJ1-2	TGTGCCAGCAGTTATTCGGGGGGGAACTATGGCTACACCTTC	CASSYSGGNYGYTF
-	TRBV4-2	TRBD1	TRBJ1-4	TGTGCCAGCAGCCGGGACAGGGGTAATGAAAAACTGTTTTTT	CASSRDRGNEKLFF
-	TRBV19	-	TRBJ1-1	TGTGCCAGTACGACAACGGGGGTAATCAACACTGAAGCTTTCTTT	CASTTTGVINTEAFF
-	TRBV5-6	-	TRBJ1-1	TGTGCCAGCAGCCAGGTGAACACTGAAGCTTTCTTT	CASSQVNTEAFF
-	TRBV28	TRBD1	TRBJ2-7	TGTGCCAGCACAACAGGGGGCTCCTACGAGCAGTACTTC	CASTTGGSYEQYF
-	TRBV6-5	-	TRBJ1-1	TGTGCCAGCAGTTACCAGGGGCAGACTGAAGCTTTCTTT	CASSYQGQTEAFF
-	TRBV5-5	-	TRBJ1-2	TGTGCCAGCAGCGAAGGACTCTCCGCGGTTGGGTATGGCTACACCTTC	CASSEGLSAVGYGYTF
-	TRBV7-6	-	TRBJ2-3	TGTGCCAGCAGCTTAGAACTCCTTACAGATACGCAGTATTTT	CASSLELLTDTQYF
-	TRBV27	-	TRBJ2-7	TGTGCCAGCAGTTTATCCTATAAGTACGAGCAGTACTTC	CASSLSYKYEQYF
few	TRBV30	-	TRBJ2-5	TGTGCCTGGAGTGTACGTCTTGAGGTAGCTGATAAATTCCGGGAGACCCAGTACTTC	CAWSVRLEVADKFRETQYF
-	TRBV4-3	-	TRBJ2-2	TGCGCCAGCAGCCAAGACGGAGTTGGGTATACCGGGGAGCTGTTTTTT	CASSQDGVGYTGELFF
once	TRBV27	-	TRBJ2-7	TGTGCCAGCAGTTTCTCAGGGGAGGGGTACGAGCAGTACTTC	CASSFSGEGYEQYF
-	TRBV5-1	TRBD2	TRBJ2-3	TGCGCCAGCAGCTTGGTTGCTAGCGGGGGGGCCAGGGATTCAGATACGCAGTATTTT	CASSLVASGGARDSDTQYF
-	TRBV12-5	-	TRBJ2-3	TGTGCTAGTGGTTTGAGCAGCACAGATACGCAGTATTTT	CASGLSSTDTQYF
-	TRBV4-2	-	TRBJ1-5	TGTGCCAGCAGCCAAGAACTAGTAGATCAGCCCCAGCATTTT	CASSQELVDQPQHF
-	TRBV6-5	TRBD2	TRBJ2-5	TGTGCCAGCAGTTACTCGGGTAGCGGGAGAGAGACCCAGTACTTC	CASSYSGSGRETQYF
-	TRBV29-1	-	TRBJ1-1	TGCAGCGTTGAAGACAGGGTTCTTGCTGAAGCTTTCTTT	CSVEDRVLAEAFF
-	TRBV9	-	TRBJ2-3	TGTGCCAGCAGCGTAGCTCAGTCGCAGCGATCAGATACGCAGTATTTT	CASSVAQSQRSDTQYF
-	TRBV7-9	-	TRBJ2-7	TGTGCCAGCAGCGCAAACTCGAACGAGCAGTACTTC	CASSANSNEQYF
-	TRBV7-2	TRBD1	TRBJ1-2	TGTGCCAGCAGCACCCGACAGGGCGATGGCTACACCTTC	CASSTRQGDGYTF
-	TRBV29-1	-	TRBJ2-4	TGCAGCGTTGAAATTTTGCAGGAAAACATTCAGTACTTC	CSVEILQENIQYF
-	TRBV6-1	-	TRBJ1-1	TGTGCCGGGGCGACAGTCATGAACACTGAAGCTTTCTTT	CAGATVMNTEAFF
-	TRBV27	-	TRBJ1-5	TGTGCCAGCAGTCAACAGGGCCTGGTCCTTCAGCCCCAGCATTTT	CASSQQGLVLQPQHF
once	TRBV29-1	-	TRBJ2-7	TGCAGCGTTGTATCGGGTACCCAGTCCTACGAGCAGTACTTC	CSVVSGTQSYEQYF
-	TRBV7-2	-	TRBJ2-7	TGTGCCAGCAGCATTAGCGGACACAGCTCCTACGAGCAGTACTTC	CASSISGHSSYEQYF
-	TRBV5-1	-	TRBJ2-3	TGCGCCAGCAGCTTGTCCCAGGACACAGATACGCAGTATTTT	CASSLSQDTDTQYF
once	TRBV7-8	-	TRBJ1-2	TGTGCCAGCAGCTTGGAGGAGTCAGGTGGCTACACCTTC	CASSLEESGGYTF
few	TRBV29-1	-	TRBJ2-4	TGCAGCGTTGTTGGGGGCCTAGCTGGGGAAAACATTCAGTACTTC	CSVVGGLAGENIQYF
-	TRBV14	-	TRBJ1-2	TGTGCCAGCAGCCAATTACAGGTCTATGGCTACACCTTC	CASSQLQVYGYTF
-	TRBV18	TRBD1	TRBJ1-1	TGTGCCAGCTCACCCCGACAGGGGAACACTGAAGCTTTCTTT	CASSPRQGNTEAFF
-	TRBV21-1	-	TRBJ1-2	TGTGCCAGCAGCAATCGGGACAGGCGCTATGGCTACACCTTC	CASSNRDRRYGYTF
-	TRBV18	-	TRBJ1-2	TGTGCCAGCTCACCACCTTCGGGCGGGGGTCCGAATGGCTACACCTTC	CASSPPSGGGPNGYTF
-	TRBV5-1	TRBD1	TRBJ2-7	TGCGCCAGCAGCCCGAGACAGGGGAGCTCCTACGAGCAGTACTTC	CASSPRQGSSYEQYF
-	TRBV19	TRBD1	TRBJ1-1	TGTGCCACTGCCTGGGGACAGTCCCCCACTAGAGCTTTCTTT	CATAWGQSPTRAFF
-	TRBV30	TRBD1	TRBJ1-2	TGTGCCTGGAGTCCAGGGGGAGACTATGGCTACACCTTC	CAWSPGGDYGYTF
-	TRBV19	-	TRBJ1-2	TGTGCCAGTAGTCCTGGACAGACCTATGGCTACACCTTC	CASSPGQTYGYTF
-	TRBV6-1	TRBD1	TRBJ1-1	TGTGCCAGCGGATCTACAGGGGGCACTGAAGCTTTCTTT	CASGSTGGTEAFF
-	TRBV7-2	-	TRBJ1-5	TGTGCCAGCAGTACAGGGATGGCTGGCAATCAGCCCCAGCATTTT	CASSTGMAGNQPQHF
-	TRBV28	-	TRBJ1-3	TGTGCCAGCAGTTTGAGAGGGTTCTTTACCGGAAACACCATATATTTT	CASSLRGFFTGNTIYF
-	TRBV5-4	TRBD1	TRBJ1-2	TGTGCCAGCAGCTTGGAAACAGGGGTCAACTATGGCTACACCTTC	CASSLETGVNYGYTF
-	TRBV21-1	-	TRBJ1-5	TGTGCCAGCAGCAAAGGTGGCGGGCCCGTCGATCAGCCCCAGCATTTT	CASSKGGGPVDQPQHF
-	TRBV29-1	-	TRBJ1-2	TGCAGCGTTGAAAGGGACATCGGGGGCTACACCTTC	CSVERDIGGYTF
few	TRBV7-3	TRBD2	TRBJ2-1	TGTGCCAGCAGCTTACTAGCGGGGCAGTACAATGAGCAGTTCTTC	CASSLLAGQYNEQFF
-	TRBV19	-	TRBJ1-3	TGTGCCAGTAGTATAACCGGACAGAGCTCTGGAAACACCATATATTTT	CASSITGQSSGNTIYF
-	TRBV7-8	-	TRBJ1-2	TGTGCCAGCAGCCTCCCAGGGGAGGGAGAGAGGGATGGCTACACCTTC	CASSLPGEGERDGYTF